The 25 T cell receptor beta chains below come from one sample, sequenced in a study of T-cell memory formation after mild COVID-19. TCRdb itself ran the 5' RACE reads through MiXCR, one entry per CDR3 protein. The data hold around 250,000 distinct CDR3 sequences, with around a tenth observed a single time. Sequencing was performed on PBMCs or a T cell subset sorted from them (not recorded which). Every receptor here comes from a man aged 18 to 35 who had mild COVID-19 (a few samples of this study predate the infection). Cell type and time point are not known.

CDR3 protein: CAWSVRDIQYF. CDR3 nucleotides: TGTGCCTGGAGTGTACGGGACATTCAGTACTTC. The chain carries TRBV30 and TRBJ2-4; D remains ambiguous. This CDR3 is built from 11 residues. Germline assignment: CDR1 GTSNPN and CDR2 SVGIG (reference sequence). V lost 0 bases, J lost 8 bases, and 5 bases lay in between.

The table lists this clonotype with a few counts. The genes are TRBV4-3 and TRBJ2-7; no clear D gene. Germline lookup yields CDR1 LGHNA and CDR2 YSLEER. Between the trimmed V and J ends, which lost 6 bases and 2 bases, there was a span of 20 bases. The CDR3 length is 16 residues. CDR3 DNA sequence: TGCGCCAGCAGTCCAAGTCCAGTCCCAGGCACCTACGAGCAGTACTTC. Its protein is CASSPSPVPGTYEQYF.

This clonotype occurred a few times. The chain is built from TRBV21-1 and TRBJ1-5; no check of the table's D call, TRBD1, against the DNA was made. TRBV21-1 is listed as a pseudogene. CDR3 length equals 16 residues. CDR3 amino acids: CASSKAAGESNQPQHF. The CDR3 DNA is TGTGCCAGCAGCAAAGCCGCAGGGGAAAGCAATCAGCCCCAGCATTTT.

The chain has TRBV7-3 and TRBJ1-6; 8 positions match TRBD1. Germline V gene sequence: CDR1 SGHTA, CDR2 FQGTGA. This CDR3 region has 16 residues. V was clipped by 4 bases and J by 1 base; unmatched bases: 3. DNA for the CDR3: TGTGCCAGCAGCTCCCGGGACAGGTCCTATAATTCACCCCTCCACTTT. Amino acid sequence: CASSSRDRSYNSPLHF.

This clonotype was picked up a small number of times. The chain has TRBV18 and TRBJ1-1, with D unclear. The CDR3 loop spans 15 amino acids. The germline CDR1 and CDR2 sequences are KGHSH and LQKENI. V was pared by 2 bases and J by 2 bases, with 12 bases between. DNA of the CDR3: TGTGCCAGCTCACCAGGGCAGGCAGGTAACACTGAAGCTTTCTTT. Residues: CASSPGQAGNTEAFF.

The chain employs TRBV4-2 and TRBJ1-2; no reliable D call. CDR3 length: 16 residues. The V gene's germline CDR1 is LGHNA and CDR2 YNFKEQ. The ends were cut back, 3 bases at V and 1 base at J, with 15 bases in the middle. The DNA for the CDR3 is TGTGCCAGCAGCCAGATGGAGGCCGGGAATAACTATGGCTACACCTTC. This translates into CASSQMEAGNNYGYTF.

This clonotype was counted a few times. V and J are TRBV2 and TRBJ1-3; 7 bases match TRBD1. Germline V gene data show CDR1 as SNHLY and CDR2 as FYNNEI. This CDR3 region has 17 residues. J was trimmed by 2 bases and V by 4 bases; bases with no gene match: 11. CDR3 in DNA: TGTGCCAGCAGTGGGTTAGACAGGGATCTGGCTGGAAACACCATATATTTT. Translating it yields CASSGLDRDLAGNTIYF.

This clonotype was seen a few times. This sequence joins TRBV4-1 and TRBJ1-5; a possible D gene is TRBD1 (5 bases). Trimming removed 3 bases from V and 4 bases from J, with 16 bases in between. This CDR3 region has 16 residues. Germline V gives CDR1 MGHRA, CDR2 YSYEKL. CDR3 region: CASSQWAGTGNQPQHF. The DNA for the CDR3 is TGCGCCAGCAGCCAGTGGGCCGGGACGGGGAATCAGCCCCAGCATTTT.

This clonotype has only a few counts. The chain recombines TRBV7-3 with TRBJ2-2; D is perhaps TRBD2 (6 bases). Germline V lookup: CDR1 SGHTA, CDR2 FQGTGA. The CDR3 contains 15 residues. Trimming cost V 2 bases and J 2 bases, with 9 bases left between them. The CDR3 bases are TGTGCCAGCAGCTTAGTCGGGGGTAACACCGGGGAGCTGTTTTTT. It specifies CASSLVGGNTGELFF.

A few counts support this clonotype. V gene TRBV5-1 combines with J gene TRBJ2-7, with 7 bases aligning to TRBD1. The germline V gene has CDR1 SGHRS and CDR2 YFSETQ. J was trimmed by 1 base and V by 2 bases; bases with no gene match: 6. There are 15 residues in the CDR3. The CDR3 sequence: CASSLAPGQSYEQYF. In DNA form, the CDR3 reads TGCGCCAGCAGCTTAGCCCCGGGACAGTCCTACGAGCAGTACTTC.

The chain links TRBV6-5 to TRBJ1-2; D uncertain. This CDR3 has 14 amino acids. Germline CDR1 and CDR2: MNHEY and SVGAGI. Trimming cost V 0 bases and J 4 bases, with 9 bases left between them. CDR3 in amino acids: CASSYSETSYGYTF. In DNA, the CDR3 is TGTGCCAGCAGTTACTCGGAGACGAGCTATGGCTACACCTTC.

This chain's CDR3 is CASSPGTSVTYEQYF. CDR3 DNA: TGCGCCAGCAGCCCCGGGACTAGCGTAACCTACGAGCAGTACTTC. V usage is TRBV5-1 and J usage is TRBJ2-7; TRBD2 aligns across 10 bases. CDR1 SGHRS and CDR2 YFSETQ come from the germline V gene. CDR3 length: 15 residues. V shed 4 bases and J 2 bases; nucleotides not matched to a gene: 6.

This clonotype has ten or more counts. The chain links TRBV12-3 or TRBV12-4 to TRBJ1-4, with 8 bases that match TRBD1. Trimming at V came to 2 bases and at J to 2 bases, leaving 1 base not matched to a gene. CDR3 length: 15 amino acids. Here the CDR3 DNA reads TGTGCCAGCAGTTTACAGGGGGCTACTAATGAAAAACTGTTTTTT. Translated, it gives CASSLQGATNEKLFF.

There are many counts of this clonotype. The chain couples TRBV6-2 or TRBV6-3 to TRBJ2-1; no firm D call. The germline CDR1 and CDR2 sequences are MNHEY and SVGEGT. Trimming removed 4 bases at V and 6 bases at J, with 4 bases between. There are 11 residues in the CDR3. Written as DNA, the CDR3 is TGTGCCAGCAGTTCCGGCAATGAGCAGTTCTTC. The encoded protein is CASSSGNEQFF.

In this sample, this clonotype turned up once. This rearrangement joins TRBV18 to TRBJ2-4; D call uncertain. The CDR3 has 13 amino acids. Per the germline V gene, CDR1 is KGHSH and CDR2 is LQKENI. V was cut by 4 bases and J by 6 bases, with 10 bases left in between. CDR3 bases: TGTGCCAGCTCACGCGTCGGCAGAAACATTCAGTACTTC. Protein product: CASSRVGRNIQYF.

The rearrangement joins TRBV6-6 to TRBJ2-5; no firm D call. Deletions cut 4 bases from V and 5 bases from J, with 11 bases between. CDR1 is MNHNY, CDR2 SVGAGI, per germline (reference sequence). CDR3 length: 13 residues. The CDR3 sequence is CASSSTHLETQYF. The CDR3 nucleotides are TGTGCCAGCAGTTCAACTCACTTGGAGACCCAGTACTTC.

The chain couples TRBV12-3 or TRBV12-4 to TRBJ2-1; the D gene is possibly TRBD2 (6 bases). The ends were cut back, 6 bases at V and 6 bases at J, with 18 bases in the middle. This CDR3 spans 15 amino acids. The CDR3 DNA is TGTGCCAGCAGCACGACTAGGGGCCGATTCAATGAGCAGTTCTTC. As protein: CASSTTRGRFNEQFF.

This clonotype has a handful of counts. V is TRBV10-3 and J is TRBJ2-3, with 11 positions matching TRBD2. Germline assignment: CDR1 ENHRY and CDR2 SYGVKD. The CDR3 is 16 residues long. V lost 2 bases, J lost 6 bases, and 7 bases stayed unmatched. The DNA for the CDR3 is TGTGCCATCAGTGAGACTAGCGGGGGAATTAAGGATACGCAGTATTTT. Amino acids: CAISETSGGIKDTQYF.

V is TRBV11-2 and J is TRBJ1-1; D is ambiguous. The CDR3 sequence is 16 residues long. In germline, CDR1 is SGHAT, CDR2 FQNNGV. V was shortened by 1 base and J by 0 bases, with 12 bases between the two germline ends. The CDR3 region is CASSLVADGMNTEAFF. For the CDR3, the DNA is TGTGCCAGCAGCTTAGTGGCGGACGGCATGAACACTGAAGCTTTCTTT.

This clonotype was observed a handful of times. The chain employs TRBV5-1 and TRBJ1-1; D unclear. The CDR3 totals 16 residues. V gave up 4 bases and J gave up 1 base, with 17 bases separating them. CDR1 and CDR2 (germline): SGHRS, YFSETQ. CDR3: CASSPGGHRRNTEAFF. The CDR3 region has the DNA TGCGCCAGCAGCCCCGGCGGGCACAGAAGGAACACTGAAGCTTTCTTT.

This clonotype was counted a few times. V gene TRBV6-2 or TRBV6-3 combines with J gene TRBJ1-2, with a tentative D call TRBD1 (6 bases). V lost 6 bases and J 3 bases, leaving 11 bases between the germline ends. The CDR3 totals 13 residues. The germline CDR1 and CDR2 sequences are MNHEY and SVGEGT. The CDR3 loop reads CASSSTGYYGYTF. As DNA, the CDR3 is TGTGCCAGCAGCTCTACAGGGTACTATGGCTACACCTTC.

This clonotype has only a few counts. The chain uses TRBV23-1 and TRBJ1-6; D is undetermined. TRBV23-1 is classed as an ORF, of uncertain function. V was trimmed by 3 bases and J by 8 bases, leaving 14 bases between them. CDR3 length: 15 residues. CDR3 sequence reads: CASSHAGVGYSPLHF. DNA for the CDR3: TGCGCCAGCAGTCATGCCGGGGTCGGATATTCACCCCTCCACTTT.

This clonotype came up a few times. The chain recombines TRBV7-2 with TRBJ1-1; D remains unclear. This CDR3 is built from 15 residues. Germline CDR1 reads SGHTA; CDR2 reads FQGNSA. The germline V and J ends were trimmed by 5 bases and 5 bases, with 18 bases remaining between them. As DNA, the CDR3 is TGTGCCAGCAGCCGAGAGGCATTTATCGGGACTGAAGCTTTCTTT. Translation: CASSREAFIGTEAFF.

This chain links TRBV27 with TRBJ2-2; the match to TRBD2 covers 8 bases. This CDR3 spans 20 amino acids. Germline CDR1 MNHEY, CDR2 SMNVEV (reference sequence). Trimming took 6 bases from V and 5 from J; bases not matched to a gene: 23. CDR3 loop: CASSPHALRRLARGTGELFF. For the CDR3, the DNA is TGTGCCAGCAGCCCCCACGCGCTCCGCCGACTAGCGCGTGGGACCGGGGAGCTGTTTTTT.

This clonotype came up a few times. V gene TRBV7-2 combines with J gene TRBJ2-1; TRBD1 or TRBD2 may be the D gene (5 bases each). There are 17 residues in the CDR3. Germline CDR1 is SGHTA and CDR2 is FQGNSA. V was shortened by 5 bases and J by 7 bases, with 24 bases between the two germline ends. The CDR3: CASSPSGAAGSGNEQFF. The CDR3 DNA follows: TGTGCCAGCAGCCCAAGTGGAGCGGCAGGGAGTGGGAATGAGCAGTTCTTC.